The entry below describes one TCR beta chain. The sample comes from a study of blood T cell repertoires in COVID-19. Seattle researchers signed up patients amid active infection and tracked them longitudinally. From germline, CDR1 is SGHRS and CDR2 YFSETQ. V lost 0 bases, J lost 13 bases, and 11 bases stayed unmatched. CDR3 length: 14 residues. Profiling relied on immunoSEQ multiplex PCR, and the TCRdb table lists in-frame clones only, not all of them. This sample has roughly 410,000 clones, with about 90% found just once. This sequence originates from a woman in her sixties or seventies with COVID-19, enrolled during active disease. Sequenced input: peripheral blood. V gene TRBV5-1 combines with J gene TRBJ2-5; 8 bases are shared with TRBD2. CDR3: CASSLAAGAPIGYF. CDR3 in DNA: TGCGCCAGCAGCTTGGCAGCGGGGGCCCCTATAGGGTACTTC.